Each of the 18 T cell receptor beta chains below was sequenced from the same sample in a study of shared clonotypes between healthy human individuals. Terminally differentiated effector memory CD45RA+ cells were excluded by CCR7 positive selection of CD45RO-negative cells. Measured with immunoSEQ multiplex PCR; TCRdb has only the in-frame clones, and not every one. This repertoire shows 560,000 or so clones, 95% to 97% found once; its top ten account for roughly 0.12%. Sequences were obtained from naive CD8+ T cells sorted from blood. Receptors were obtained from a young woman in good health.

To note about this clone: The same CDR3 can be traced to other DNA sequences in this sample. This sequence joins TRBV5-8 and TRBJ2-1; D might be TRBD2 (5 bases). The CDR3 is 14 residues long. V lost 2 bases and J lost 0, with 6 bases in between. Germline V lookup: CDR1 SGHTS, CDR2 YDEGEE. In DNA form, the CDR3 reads TGTGCCAGCAGCTTACGGGGCTCCTACAATGAGCAGTTCTTC. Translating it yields CASSLRGSYNEQFF.

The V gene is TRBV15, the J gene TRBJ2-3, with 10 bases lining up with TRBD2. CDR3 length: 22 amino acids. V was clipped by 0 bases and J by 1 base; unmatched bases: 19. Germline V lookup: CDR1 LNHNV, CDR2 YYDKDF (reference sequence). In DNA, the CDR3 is TGTGCCACCAGCAGAGATGGGGCCGGGGGTATCAGGACTAGCGGACGCACAGATACGCAGTATTTT. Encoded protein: CATSRDGAGGIRTSGRTDTQYF.

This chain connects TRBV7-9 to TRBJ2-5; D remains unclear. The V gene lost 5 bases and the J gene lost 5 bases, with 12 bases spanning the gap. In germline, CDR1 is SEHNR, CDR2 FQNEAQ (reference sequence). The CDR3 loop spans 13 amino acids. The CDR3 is CASSPPRLETQYF. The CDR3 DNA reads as TGTGCCAGCAGCCCGCCGCGTCTGGAGACCCAGTACTTC.

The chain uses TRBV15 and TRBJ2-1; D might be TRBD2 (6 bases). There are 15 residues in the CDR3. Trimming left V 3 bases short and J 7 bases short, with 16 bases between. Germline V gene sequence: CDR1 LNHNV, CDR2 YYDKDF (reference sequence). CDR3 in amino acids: CATSSSSGPLNEQFF. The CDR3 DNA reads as TGTGCCACCAGCAGTAGTAGCGGCCCCCTAAATGAGCAGTTCTTC.

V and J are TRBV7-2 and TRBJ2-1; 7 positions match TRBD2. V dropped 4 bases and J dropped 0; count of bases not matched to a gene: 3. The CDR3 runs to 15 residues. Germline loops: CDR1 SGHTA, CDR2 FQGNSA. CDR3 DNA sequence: TGTGCCAGCAGCTCCTTAGCGGGCTCCTACAATGAGCAGTTCTTC. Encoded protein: CASSSLAGSYNEQFF.

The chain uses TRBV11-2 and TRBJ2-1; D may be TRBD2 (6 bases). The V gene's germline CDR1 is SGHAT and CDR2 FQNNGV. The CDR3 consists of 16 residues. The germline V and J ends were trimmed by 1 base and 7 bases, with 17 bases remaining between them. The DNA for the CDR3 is TGTGCCAGCAGCTTAGTGGGTCGGGGGTCGGCAAATGAGCAGTTCTTC. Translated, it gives CASSLVGRGSANEQFF.

The CDR3 region is CASSPEPAGGIGTGELFF. For the CDR3, the DNA is TGTGCCAGCAGCCCCGAGCCAGCGGGAGGCATTGGCACCGGGGAGCTGTTTTTT. The V gene is TRBV9, the J gene TRBJ2-2; 9 nucleotides align to TRBD2. V was clipped by 4 bases and J by 4 bases; unmatched bases: 14. CDR1 is SGDLS and CDR2 is YYNGEE in the germline V gene. The CDR3 consists of 18 residues.

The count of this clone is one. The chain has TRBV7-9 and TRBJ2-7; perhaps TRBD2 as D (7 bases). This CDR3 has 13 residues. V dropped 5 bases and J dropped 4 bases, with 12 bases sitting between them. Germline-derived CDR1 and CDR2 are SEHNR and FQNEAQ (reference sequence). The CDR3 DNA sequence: TGTGCCAGCAGCCCAAGGGGGGGTTACGAGCAGTACTTC. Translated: CASSPRGGYEQYF.

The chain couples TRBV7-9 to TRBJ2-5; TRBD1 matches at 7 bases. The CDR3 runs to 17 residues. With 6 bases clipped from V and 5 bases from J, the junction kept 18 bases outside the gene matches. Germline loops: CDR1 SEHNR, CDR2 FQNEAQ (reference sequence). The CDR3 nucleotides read TGTGCCAGCAGACCCGACAGGGCAGAGATGGGGTGGGAGACCCAGTACTTC. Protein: CASRPDRAEMGWETQYF.

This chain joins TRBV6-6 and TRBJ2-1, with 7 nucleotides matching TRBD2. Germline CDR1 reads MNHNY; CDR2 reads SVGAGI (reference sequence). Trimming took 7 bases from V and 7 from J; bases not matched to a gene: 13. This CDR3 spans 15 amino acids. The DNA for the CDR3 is TGTGCCAGCATAACTAACCGGGACTATAGAAATGAGCAGTTCTTC. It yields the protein CASITNRDYRNEQFF.

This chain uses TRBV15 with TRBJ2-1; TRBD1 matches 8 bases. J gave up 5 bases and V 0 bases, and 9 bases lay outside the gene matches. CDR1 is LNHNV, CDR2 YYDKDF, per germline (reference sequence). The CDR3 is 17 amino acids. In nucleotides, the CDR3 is TGTGCCACCAGCAGAGACAGGGGGCAACTAGCTAACAATGAGCAGTTCTTC. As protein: CATSRDRGQLANNEQFF.

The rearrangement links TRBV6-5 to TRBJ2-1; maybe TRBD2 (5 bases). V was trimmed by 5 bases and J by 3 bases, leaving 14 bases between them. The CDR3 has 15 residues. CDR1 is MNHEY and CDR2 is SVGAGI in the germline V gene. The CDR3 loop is CASSSPSSGYNEQFF. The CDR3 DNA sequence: TGTGCCAGCAGTAGCCCCAGCAGCGGCTACAATGAGCAGTTCTTC.

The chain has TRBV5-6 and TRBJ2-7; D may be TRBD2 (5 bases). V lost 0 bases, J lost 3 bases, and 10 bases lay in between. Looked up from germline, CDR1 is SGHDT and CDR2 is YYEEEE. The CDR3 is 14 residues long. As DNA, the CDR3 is TGTGCCAGCAGCTTGGCCGCTAGCAGCTACGAGCAGTACTTC. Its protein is CASSLAASSYEQYF.

The CDR3 reads CASRGRSYEQYF. The CDR3, as DNA: TGTGCCAGCCGGGGGCGGTCCTACGAGCAGTACTTC. The chain is built from TRBV14 and TRBJ2-7, with D perhaps assigned TRBD1 or TRBD2 (6 bases each). The CDR3 is 12 amino acids. V was shortened by 8 bases and J by 1 base, with 9 bases between the two germline ends. Per germline, CDR1 SGHDN and CDR2 FVKESK.

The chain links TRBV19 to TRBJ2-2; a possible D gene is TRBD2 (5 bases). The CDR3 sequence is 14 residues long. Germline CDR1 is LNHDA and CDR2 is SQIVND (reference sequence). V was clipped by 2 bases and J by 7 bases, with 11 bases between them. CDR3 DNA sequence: TGTGCCAGTAGTATATGGGAGCAGGACGGGGAGCTGTTTTTT. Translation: CASSIWEQDGELFF.

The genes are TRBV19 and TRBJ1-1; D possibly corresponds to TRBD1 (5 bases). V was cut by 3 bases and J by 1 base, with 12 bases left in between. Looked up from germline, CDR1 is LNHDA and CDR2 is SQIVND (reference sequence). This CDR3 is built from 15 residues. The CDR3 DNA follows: TGTGCCAGTAGTATCTGGGGGGGGTCGAACACTGAAGCTTTCTTT. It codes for CASSIWGGSNTEAFF.

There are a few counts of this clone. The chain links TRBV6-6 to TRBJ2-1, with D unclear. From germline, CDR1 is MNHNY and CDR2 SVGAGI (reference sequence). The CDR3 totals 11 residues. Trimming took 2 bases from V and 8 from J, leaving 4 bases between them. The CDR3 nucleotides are TGTGCCAGCAGTTACCTAGATGAGCAGTTCTTC. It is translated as CASSYLDEQFF.

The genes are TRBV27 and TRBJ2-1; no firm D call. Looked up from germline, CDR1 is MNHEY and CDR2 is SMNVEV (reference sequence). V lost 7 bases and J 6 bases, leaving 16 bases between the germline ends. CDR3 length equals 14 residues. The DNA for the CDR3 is TGTGCCAGCACCCACGCCGGTAGTTCCAATGAGCAGTTCTTC. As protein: CASTHAGSSNEQFF.